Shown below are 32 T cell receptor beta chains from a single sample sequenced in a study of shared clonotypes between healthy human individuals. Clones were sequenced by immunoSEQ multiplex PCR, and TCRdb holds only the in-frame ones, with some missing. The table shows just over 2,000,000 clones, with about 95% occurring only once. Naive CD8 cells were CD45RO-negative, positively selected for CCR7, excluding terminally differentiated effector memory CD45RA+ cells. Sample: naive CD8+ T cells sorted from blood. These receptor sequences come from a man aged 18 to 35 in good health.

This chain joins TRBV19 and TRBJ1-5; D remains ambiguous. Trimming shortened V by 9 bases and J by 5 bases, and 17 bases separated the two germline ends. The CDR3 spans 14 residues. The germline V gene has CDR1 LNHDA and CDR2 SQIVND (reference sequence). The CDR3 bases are TGTGCCAGCACTCCGGAGGCATTTTATCAGCCCCAGCATTTT. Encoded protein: CASTPEAFYQPQHF. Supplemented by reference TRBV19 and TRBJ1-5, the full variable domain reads DGGITQSPKYLFRKEGQNVTLSCEQNLNHDAMYWYRQDPGQGLRLIYYSQIVNDFQKGDIAEGYSVSREKKESFPLTVTSAQKNPTAFYLCASTPEAFYQPQHFGDGTRLSIL.

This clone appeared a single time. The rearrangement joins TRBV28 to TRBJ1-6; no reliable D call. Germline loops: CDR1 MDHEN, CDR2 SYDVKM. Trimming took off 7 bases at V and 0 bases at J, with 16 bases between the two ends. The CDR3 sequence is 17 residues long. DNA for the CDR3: TGTGCCAGCACTAAAATCGGTGGGAGCTCCTATAATTCACCCCTCCACTTT. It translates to CASTKIGGSSYNSPLHF.

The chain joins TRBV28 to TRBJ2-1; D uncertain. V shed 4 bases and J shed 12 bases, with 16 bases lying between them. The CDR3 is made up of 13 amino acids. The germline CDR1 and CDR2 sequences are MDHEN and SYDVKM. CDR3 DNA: TGTGCCAGCAGTTCAACGACATGGGATCGGCAGTTCTTC. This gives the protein CASSSTTWDRQFF.

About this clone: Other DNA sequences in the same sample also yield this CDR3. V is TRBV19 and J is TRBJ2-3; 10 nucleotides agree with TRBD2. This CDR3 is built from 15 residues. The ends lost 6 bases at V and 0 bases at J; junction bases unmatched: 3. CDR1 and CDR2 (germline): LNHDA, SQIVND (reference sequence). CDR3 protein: CASSGLAVSTDTQYF. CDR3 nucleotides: TGTGCCAGTAGCGGACTAGCGGTAAGCACAGATACGCAGTATTTT.

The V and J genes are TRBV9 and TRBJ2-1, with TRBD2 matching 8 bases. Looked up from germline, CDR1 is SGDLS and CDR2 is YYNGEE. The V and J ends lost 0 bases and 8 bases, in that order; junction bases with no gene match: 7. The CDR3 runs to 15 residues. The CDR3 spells CASSVEGGGFYEQFF. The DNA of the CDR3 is TGTGCCAGCAGCGTAGAGGGCGGGGGGTTTTATGAGCAGTTCTTC.

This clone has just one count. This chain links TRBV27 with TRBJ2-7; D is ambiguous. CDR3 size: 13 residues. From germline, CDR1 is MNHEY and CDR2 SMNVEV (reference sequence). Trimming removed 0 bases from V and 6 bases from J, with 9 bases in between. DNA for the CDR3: TGTGCCAGCAGTTTATCCCCCCAATCCGAGCAGTACTTC. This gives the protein CASSLSPQSEQYF.

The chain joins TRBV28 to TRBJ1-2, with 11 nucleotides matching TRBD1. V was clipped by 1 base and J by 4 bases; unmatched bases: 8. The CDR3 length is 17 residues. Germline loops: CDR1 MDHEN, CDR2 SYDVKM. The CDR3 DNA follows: TGTGCCAGCAGTTTATCATCGGACAGGGGGCCGGTCTATGGCTACACCTTC. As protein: CASSLSSDRGPVYGYTF.

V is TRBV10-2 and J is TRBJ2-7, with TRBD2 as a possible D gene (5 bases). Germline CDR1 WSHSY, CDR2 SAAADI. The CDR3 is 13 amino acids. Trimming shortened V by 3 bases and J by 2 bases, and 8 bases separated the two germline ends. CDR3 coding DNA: TGCGCCAGCAGTGACGGACTGACCTACGAGCAGTACTTC. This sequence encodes CASSDGLTYEQYF.

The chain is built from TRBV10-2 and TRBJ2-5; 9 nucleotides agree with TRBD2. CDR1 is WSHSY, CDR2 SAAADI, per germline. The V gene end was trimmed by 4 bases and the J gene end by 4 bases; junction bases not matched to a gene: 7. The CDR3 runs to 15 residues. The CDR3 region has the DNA TGCGCCAGCAGTGTCCTGGGACTAGCAGGAGAGACCCAGTACTTC. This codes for CASSVLGLAGETQYF.

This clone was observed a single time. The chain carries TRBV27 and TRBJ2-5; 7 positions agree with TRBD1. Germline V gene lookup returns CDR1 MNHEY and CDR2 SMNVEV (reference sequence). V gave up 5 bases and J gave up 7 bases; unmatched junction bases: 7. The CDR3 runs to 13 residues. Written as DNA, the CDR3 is TGTGCCAGCAGTCCTGGGACAGAGGTGACCCAGTACTTC. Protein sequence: CASSPGTEVTQYF.

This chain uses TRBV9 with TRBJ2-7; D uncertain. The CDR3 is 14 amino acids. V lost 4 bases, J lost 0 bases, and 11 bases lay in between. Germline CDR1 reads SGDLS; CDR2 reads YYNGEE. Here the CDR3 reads CASSSDDVSYEQYF. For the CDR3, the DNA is TGTGCCAGCAGCTCAGACGACGTCTCCTACGAGCAGTACTTC.

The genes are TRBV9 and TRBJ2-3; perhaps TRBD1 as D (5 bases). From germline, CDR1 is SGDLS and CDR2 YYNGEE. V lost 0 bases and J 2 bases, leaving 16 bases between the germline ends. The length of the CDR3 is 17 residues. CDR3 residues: CASSVGTGSSFTDTQYF. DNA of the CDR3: TGTGCCAGCAGCGTAGGTACAGGATCGTCCTTCACAGATACGCAGTATTTT.

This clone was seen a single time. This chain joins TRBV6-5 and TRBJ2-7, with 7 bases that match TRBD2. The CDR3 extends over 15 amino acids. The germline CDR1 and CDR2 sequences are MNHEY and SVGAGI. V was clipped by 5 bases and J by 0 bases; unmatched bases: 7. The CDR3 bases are TGTGCCAGCAGTCCAACTAGCGTCCCCTCCTACGAGCAGTACTTC. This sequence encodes CASSPTSVPSYEQYF.

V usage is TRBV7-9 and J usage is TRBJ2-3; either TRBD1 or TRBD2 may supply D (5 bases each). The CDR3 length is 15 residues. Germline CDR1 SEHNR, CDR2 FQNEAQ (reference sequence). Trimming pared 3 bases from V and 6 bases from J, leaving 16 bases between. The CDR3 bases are TGTGCCAGCAGCTTGCGTATTAGCGAGGGGGATACGCAGTATTTT. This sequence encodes CASSLRISEGDTQYF.

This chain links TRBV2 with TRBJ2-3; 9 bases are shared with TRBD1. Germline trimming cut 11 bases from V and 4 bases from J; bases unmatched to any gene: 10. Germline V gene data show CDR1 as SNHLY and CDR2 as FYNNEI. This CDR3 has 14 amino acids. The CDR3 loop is CAGIGTGNADTQYF. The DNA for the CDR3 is TGTGCCGGCATCGGGACAGGGAATGCAGATACGCAGTATTTT.

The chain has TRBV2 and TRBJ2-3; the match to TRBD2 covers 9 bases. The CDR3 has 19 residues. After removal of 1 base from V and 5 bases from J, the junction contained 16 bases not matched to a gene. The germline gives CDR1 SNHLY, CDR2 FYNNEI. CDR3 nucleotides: TGTGCCAGCAGTGAAGAGTTGGTAGCGGGAGTAAGCCGGGGAGATACGCAGTATTTT. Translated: CASSEELVAGVSRGDTQYF.

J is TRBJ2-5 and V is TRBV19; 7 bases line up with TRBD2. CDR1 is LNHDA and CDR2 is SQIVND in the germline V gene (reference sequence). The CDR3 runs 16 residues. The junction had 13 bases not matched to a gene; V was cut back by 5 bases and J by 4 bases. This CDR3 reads CASSYTTWGGRETQYF. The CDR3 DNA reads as TGTGCCAGTAGTTACACCACCTGGGGAGGGCGAGAGACCCAGTACTTC.

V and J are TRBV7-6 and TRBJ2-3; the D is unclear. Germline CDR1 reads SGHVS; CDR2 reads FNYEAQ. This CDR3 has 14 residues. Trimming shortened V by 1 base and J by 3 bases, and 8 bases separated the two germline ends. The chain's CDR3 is CASSLEIATDTQYF. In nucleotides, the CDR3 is TGTGCCAGCAGCTTAGAGATAGCTACAGATACGCAGTATTTT. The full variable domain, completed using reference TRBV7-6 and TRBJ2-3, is GAGVSQSPRYKVTKRGQDVALRCDPISGHVSLYWYRQALGQGPEFLTYFNYEAQQDKSGLPNDRFSAERPEGSISTLTIQRTEQRDSAMYRCASSLEIATDTQYFGPGTRLTVL.

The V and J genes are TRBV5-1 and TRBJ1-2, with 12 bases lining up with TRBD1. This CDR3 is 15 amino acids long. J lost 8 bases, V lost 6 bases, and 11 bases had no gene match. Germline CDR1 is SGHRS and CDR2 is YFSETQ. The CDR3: CASTTFGTGGYGYTF. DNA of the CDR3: TGCGCCAGCACAACTTTCGGGACAGGGGGCTACGGCTACACCTTC. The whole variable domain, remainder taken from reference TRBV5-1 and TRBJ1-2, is KAGVTQTPRYLIKTRGQQVTLSCSPISGHRSVSWYQQTPGQGLQFLFEYFSETQRNKGNFPGRFSGRQFSNSRSEMNVSTLELGDSALYLCASTTFGTGGYGYTFGSGTRLTVV.

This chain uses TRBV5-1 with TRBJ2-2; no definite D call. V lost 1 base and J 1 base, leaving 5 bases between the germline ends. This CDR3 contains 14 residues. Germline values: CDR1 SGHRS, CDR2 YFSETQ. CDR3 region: CASSLSWNTGELFF. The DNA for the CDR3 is TGCGCCAGCAGCTTGAGCTGGAACACCGGGGAGCTGTTTTTT.

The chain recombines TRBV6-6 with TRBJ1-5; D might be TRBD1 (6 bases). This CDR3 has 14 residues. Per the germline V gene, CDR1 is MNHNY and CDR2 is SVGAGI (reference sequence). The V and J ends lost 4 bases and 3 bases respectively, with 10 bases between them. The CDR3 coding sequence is TGTGCCAGCAGTTCACAGGGAGACAATCAGCCCCAGCATTTT. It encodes CASSSQGDNQPQHF.

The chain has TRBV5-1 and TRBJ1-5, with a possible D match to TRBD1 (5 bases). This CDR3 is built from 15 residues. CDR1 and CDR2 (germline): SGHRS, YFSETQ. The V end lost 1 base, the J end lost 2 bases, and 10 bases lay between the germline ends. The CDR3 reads CASSLTGYGNQPQHF. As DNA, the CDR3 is TGCGCCAGCAGCTTGACAGGCTATGGCAATCAGCCCCAGCATTTT.

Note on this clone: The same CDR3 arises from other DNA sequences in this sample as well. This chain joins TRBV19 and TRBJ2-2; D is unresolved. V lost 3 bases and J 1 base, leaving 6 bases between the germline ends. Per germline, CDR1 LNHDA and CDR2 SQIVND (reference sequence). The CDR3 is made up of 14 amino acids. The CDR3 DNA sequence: TGTGCCAGTAGTATCAGAGAGAACACCGGGGAGCTGTTTTTT. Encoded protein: CASSIRENTGELFF.

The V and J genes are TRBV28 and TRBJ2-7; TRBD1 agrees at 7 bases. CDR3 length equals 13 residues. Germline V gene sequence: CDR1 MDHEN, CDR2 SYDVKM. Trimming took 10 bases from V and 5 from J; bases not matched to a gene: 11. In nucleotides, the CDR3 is TGTGCCATCCAAGTCGGGACAGCGGACGAGCAGTACTTC. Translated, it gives CAIQVGTADEQYF.

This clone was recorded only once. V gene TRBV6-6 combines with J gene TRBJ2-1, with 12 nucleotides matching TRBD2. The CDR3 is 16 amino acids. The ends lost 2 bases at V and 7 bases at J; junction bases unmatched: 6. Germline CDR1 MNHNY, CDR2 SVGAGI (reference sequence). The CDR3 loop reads CASSYLAGGPKNEQFF. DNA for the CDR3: TGTGCCAGCAGTTACCTAGCGGGAGGGCCTAAAAATGAGCAGTTCTTC.

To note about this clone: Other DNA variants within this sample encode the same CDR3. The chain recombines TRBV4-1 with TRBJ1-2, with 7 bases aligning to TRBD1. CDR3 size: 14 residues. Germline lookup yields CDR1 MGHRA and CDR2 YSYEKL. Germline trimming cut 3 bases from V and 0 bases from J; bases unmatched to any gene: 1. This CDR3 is CASSQGQSNYGYTF. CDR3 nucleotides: TGCGCCAGCAGCCAGGGACAGTCTAACTATGGCTACACCTTC.

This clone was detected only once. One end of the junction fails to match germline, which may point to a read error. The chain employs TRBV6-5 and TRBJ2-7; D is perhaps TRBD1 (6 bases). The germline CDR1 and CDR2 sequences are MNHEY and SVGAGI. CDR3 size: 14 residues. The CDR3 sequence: CASGWQGPSNEQYF. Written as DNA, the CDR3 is TGTGCCAGCGGCTGGCAGGGGCCCTCCAACGAGCAGTACTTC.

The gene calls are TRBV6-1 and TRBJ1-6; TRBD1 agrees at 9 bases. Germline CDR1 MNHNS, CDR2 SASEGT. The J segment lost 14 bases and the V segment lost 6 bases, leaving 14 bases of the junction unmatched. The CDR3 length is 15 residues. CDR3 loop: CASSERRTGDLTLHF. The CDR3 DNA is TGTGCCAGCAGCGAACGTCGGACAGGGGATCTCACCCTCCACTTT.

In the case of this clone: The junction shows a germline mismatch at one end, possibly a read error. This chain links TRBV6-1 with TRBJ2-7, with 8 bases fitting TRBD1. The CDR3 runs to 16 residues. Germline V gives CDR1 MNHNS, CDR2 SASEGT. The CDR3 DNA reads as TGTGCCAGCAGTCAAGCACCGGGACAGGTACCTGACGAGCAGTACTTC. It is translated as CASSQAPGQVPDEQYF.

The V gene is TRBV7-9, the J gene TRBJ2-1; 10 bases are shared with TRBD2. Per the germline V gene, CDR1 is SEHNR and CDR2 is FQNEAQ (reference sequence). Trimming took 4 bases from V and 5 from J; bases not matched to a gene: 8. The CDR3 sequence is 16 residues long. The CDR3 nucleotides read TGTGCCAGCAGCTCCCCCCTAAGCGGGAGGGACAATGAGCAGTTCTTC. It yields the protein CASSSPLSGRDNEQFF. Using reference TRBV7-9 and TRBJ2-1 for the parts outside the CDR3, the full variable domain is DTGVSQNPRHKITKRGQNVTFRCDPISEHNRLYWYRQTLGQGPEFLTYFQNEAQLEKSRLLSDRFSAERPKGSFSTLEIQRTEQGDSAMYLCASSSPLSGRDNEQFFGPGTRLTVL.

The CDR3 protein is CASSLGQGIPEAFF. The CDR3, as DNA: TGTGCCAGCAGCTTAGGCCAGGGGATACCTGAAGCTTTCTTT. The V gene is TRBV5-6, the J gene TRBJ1-1; D perhaps matches TRBD1 (6 bases). Deletions cut 2 bases from V and 6 bases from J, with 14 bases between. The germline V gene has CDR1 SGHDT and CDR2 YYEEEE. The CDR3 extends over 14 amino acids.

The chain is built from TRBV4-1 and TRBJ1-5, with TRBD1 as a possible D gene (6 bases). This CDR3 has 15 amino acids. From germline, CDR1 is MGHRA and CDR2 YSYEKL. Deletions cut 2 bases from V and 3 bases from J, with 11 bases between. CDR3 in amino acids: CASSQLPGANQPQHF. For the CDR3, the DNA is TGCGCCAGCAGCCAACTCCCGGGGGCCAATCAGCCCCAGCATTTT.